The following is a T cell receptor beta chain sequence with its context. The antigen it recognizes is unknown. Base-call qualities are not available, and no considerably larger clone is one nucleotide away. Separate from the roughly 650-subject first cohort, the validation cohort of 120 subjects was the group to which the donors belonged. The library was prepared using the immunoSEQ multiplex PCR assay. The authors processed their data as follows. To diagnose cytomegalovirus status from the catalog of TCR beta chain sequences, a statistical classification framework was built. In TCRdb, the immuneACCESS table is reduced to in-frame sequences with V and J assigned. These tables do not hold every clone; where another copy was compared, an unresolved V gene accounts for under half, and the others remain unexplained. V and J calls and clone size are as listed in that table; D and trimming were resolved from the DNA. The sample contains approximately 100,000 clones, approximately 88% of them found a single time. The top ten constitute 3.9% of the sample.

Between the V and J ends, shortened by 3 bases and 5 bases respectively, the junction contains 13 bases. The CDR3 covers 15 residues, taking in both the cysteine and the phenylalanine. Only CDR3 DNA is held: 45 bases, read in frame from base 1. Via the germline V gene, CDR1 is LGHNT and CDR2 FRNRAP. This entry comes from a study of cytomegalovirus exposure and HLA in healthy donors (TCRdb year 2017). A note on the overall study: According to a later analysis, one platform produced both the 120 validation repertoires and the 666 repertoires of the first cohort. The study aimed to test whether cataloging public T cell receptors could reveal signatures of past pathogen exposure. Along with the approximately 620-subject first cohort, a separate validation cohort of over a hundred different subjects was used. High-throughput TCR immunosequencing, statistical association of individual TCRs with disease status, and machine learning were combined to predict cytomegalovirus infection status. The study at large found these results: In both the original and validation cohorts, the classifier was reported to diagnose cytomegalovirus status with high specificity and sensitivity. The authors suggested that the approach could potentially be generalized to other disease states and immunological phenotypes. Subsequent analysis determined that TCRs grouped into clusters in the first cohort also showed a tendency toward co-occurrence across the 90 to 150 validation repertoires, and about 93% of cluster scores exceeded 0. In vitro tests confirmed that a few of the cytomegalovirus-associated TCR beta chains recognize cytomegalovirus antigens. A total of some 180 TCR beta chains were listed by the study as associated with cytomegalovirus. Most TCR sequences were seen in very few donors, while some public TCRs were found in many individuals. The validation cohort had no HLA typing available for a later analysis, so co-occurrence within that cohort was assessed over all 120 or so repertoires.

This TCR was sampled from a woman between 25 and 40 years old in good health and CMV-seronegative. The sequence joins TRBV12-5 to TRBJ2-2; the D gene is possibly TRBD1, with 6 bases matching. The specimen was PBMCs. The DNA sequence follows: TGTGCTAGTGGTTTCCAAAACCAGGGGACCGGGGAGCTGTTTTTT. It translates as CASGFQNQGTGELFF.